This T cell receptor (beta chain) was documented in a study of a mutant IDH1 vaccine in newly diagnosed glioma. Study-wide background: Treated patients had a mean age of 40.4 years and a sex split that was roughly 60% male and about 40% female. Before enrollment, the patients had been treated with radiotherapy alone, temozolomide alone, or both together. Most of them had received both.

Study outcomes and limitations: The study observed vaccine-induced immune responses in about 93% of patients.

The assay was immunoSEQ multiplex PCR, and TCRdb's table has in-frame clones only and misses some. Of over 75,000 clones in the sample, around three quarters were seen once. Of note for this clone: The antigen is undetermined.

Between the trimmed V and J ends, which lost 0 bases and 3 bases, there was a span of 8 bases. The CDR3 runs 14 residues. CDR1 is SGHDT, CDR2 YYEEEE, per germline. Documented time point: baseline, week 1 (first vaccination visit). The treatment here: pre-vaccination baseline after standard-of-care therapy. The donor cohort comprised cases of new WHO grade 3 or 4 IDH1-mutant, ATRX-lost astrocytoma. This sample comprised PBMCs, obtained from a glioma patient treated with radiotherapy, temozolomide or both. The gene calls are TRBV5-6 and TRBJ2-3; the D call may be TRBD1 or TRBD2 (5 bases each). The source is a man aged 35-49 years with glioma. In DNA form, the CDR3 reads TGTGCCAGCAGCTTGGCATGGGGGACAGATACGCAGTATTTT. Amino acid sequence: CASSLAWGTDTQYF.